This TCR beta chain emerged from a study of blood T cells in healthy people across ages. Notes on this clonotype: An end of the junction differs from the germline gene, which may be a read error.

A second PCR, run for about 7 to 11 cycles, used a sample-barcoded 5' primer plus a J-beta primer mix. One entry per CDR3 protein results from TCRdb running MiXCR on the 5' RACE reads. Among more than 1,400,000 distinct CDR3 sequences listed, approximately 38% were seen once. In germline, CDR1 is DFQATT, CDR2 SNEGSKA (reference sequence). The CDR3 length is 14 residues. The source material was blood. The sequence was obtained from a woman between 18 and 30 years old in good health. The V gene is TRBV20-1, the J gene TRBJ2-3, with 9 bases lining up with TRBD2. CDR3 residues: CSARGWSSGDTRYF. CDR3 nucleotides: TGCAGTGCTAGAGGTTGGTCTAGCGGGGATACGCGGTATTTT.